This T cell receptor beta chain was profiled in a study of vaccination and CD4 T cells after COVID-19. Study-level information: It was a median roughly 92 days after diagnosis, with a range of 35 to 161, that post-COVID samples were drawn. Overall study results and limits: SARS-CoV-2-reactive clonotype medians increased from around 21 to 38, not significantly. The great majority, 304 of 307 vaccine-specific clones, proved spike mono-reactive in convalescent patients.

There are 15 residues in the CDR3. V lost 5 bases to trimming and J lost 7 bases; unmatched junction nucleotides: 11. From germline, CDR1 is LNHNV and CDR2 YYDKDF (reference sequence). In regard to this clonotype: Its antigen is unknown.

The study sequenced cultured CD4+ T cell DNA using the Oncomine TCR Beta short-read assay. MiXCR was run by TCRdb on the PCR reads, yielding one entry per CDR3 protein. The sample has thousands of distinct CDR3 sequences, 60% seen once. Described treatment: roughly 10-day PBMC culture with coronavirus spike peptide pools or control peptides (ViraFEST assay). It was before the COVID-19 pandemic (2011-2018) that the unexposed donor's CD4+ T cells were collected. The sequencing sample was made of CD4+ T cells from blood, cultured in vitro. This chain links TRBV15 with TRBJ2-5; 9 nucleotides line up with TRBD1. The clonotype was recovered from a human donor in good health. The CDR3 loop is CATSVRQGGPATQYF. The CDR3 nucleotides are TGTGCCACCAGCGTGCGACAGGGGGGACCTGCGACCCAGTACTTC.